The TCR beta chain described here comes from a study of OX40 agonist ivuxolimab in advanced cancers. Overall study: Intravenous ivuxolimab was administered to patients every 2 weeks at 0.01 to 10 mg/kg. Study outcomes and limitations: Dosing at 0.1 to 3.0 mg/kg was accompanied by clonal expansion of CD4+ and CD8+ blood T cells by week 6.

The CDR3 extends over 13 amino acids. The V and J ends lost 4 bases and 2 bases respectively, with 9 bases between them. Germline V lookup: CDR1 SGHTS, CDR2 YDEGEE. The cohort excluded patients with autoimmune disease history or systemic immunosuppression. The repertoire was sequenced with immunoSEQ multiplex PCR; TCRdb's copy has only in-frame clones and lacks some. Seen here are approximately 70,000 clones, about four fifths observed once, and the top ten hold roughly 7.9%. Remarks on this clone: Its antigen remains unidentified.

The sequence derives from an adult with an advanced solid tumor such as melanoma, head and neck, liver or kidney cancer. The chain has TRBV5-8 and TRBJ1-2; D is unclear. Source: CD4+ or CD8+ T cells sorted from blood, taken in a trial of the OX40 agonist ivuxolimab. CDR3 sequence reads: CASSLDGNYGYTF. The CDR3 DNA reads TGTGCCAGCAGCCTGGACGGAAACTATGGCTACACCTTC.